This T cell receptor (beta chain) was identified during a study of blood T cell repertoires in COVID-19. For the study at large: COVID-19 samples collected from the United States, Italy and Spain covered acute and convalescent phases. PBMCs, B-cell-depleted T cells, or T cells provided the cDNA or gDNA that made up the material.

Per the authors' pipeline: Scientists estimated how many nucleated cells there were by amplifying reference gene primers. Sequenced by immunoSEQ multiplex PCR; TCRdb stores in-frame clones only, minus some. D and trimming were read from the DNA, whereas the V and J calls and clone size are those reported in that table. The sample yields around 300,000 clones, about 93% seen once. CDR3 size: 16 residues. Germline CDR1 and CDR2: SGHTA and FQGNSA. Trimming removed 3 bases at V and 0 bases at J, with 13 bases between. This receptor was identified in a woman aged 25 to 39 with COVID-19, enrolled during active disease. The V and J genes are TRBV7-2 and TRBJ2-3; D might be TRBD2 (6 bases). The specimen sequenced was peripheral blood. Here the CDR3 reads CASSFGAGPSTDTQYF. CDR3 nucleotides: TGTGCCAGCAGCTTCGGTGCGGGACCTAGCACAGATACGCAGTATTTT.